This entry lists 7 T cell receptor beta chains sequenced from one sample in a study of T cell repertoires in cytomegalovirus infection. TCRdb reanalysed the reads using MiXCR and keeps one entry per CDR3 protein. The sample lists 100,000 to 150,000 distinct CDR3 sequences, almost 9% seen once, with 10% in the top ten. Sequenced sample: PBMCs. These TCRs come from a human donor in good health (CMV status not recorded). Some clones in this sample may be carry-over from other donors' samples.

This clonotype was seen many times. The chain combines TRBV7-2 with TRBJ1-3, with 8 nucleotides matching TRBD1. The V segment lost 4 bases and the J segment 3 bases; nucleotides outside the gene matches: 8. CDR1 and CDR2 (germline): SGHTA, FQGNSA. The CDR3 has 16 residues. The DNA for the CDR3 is TGTGCCAGCAGCTCCAAGGACAGGGCGGGTGGAAACACCATATATTTT. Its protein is CASSSKDRAGGNTIYF.

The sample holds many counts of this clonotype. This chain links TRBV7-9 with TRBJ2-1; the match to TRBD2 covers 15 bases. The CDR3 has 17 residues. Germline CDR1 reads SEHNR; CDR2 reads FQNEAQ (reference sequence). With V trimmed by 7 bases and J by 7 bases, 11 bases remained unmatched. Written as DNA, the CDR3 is TGTGCCAGCATCCAAGGACTAGCGGGGGGGCTTCGGAATGAGCAGTTCTTC. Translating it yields CASIQGLAGGLRNEQFF.

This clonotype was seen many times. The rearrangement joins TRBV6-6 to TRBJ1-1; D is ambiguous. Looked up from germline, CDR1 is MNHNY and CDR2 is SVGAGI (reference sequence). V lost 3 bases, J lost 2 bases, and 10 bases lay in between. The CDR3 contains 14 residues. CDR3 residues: CASSYGGLNTEAFF. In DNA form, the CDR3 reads TGTGCCAGCAGTTATGGCGGCCTTAACACTGAAGCTTTCTTT.

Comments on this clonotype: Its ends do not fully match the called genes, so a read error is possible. The CDR3 nucleotides are TGTACCAGCAGCCTAGCGCTAGCGGGGGGGCAAAACATTCAGTACTTC. Translating it yields CTSSLALAGGQNIQYF. J is TRBJ2-4 and V is TRBV7-2; 12 nucleotides match TRBD2. The germline CDR1 and CDR2 sequences are SGHTA and FQGNSA. CDR3 size: 16 residues.

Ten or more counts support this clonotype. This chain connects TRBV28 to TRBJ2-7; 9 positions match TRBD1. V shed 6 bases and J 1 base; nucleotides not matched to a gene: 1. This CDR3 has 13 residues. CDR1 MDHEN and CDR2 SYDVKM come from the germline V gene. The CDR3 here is CASRGTGSYEQYF. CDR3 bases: TGTGCCAGCAGGGGGACAGGGTCCTACGAGCAGTACTTC. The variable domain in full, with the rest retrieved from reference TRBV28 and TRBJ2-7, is DVKVTQSSRYLVKRTGEKVFLECVQDMDHENMFWYRQDPGLGLRLIYFSYDVKMKEKGDIPEGYSVSREKKERFSLILESASTNQTSMYLCASRGTGSYEQYFGPGTRLTVT.

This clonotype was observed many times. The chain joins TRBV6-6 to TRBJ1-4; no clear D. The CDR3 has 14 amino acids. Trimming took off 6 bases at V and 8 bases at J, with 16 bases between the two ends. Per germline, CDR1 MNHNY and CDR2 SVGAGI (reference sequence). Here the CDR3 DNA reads TGTGCCAGCAGCCCCGACCAAGCCAGAGAAAAACTGTTTTTT. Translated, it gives CASSPDQAREKLFF.

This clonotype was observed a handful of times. The DNA for the CDR3 is TGCAGTGCTAGCGTTGCGGGGGGGCAGAGTACGCAGTATTTT. Its translation: CSASVAGGQSTQYF. The chain carries TRBV20-1 and TRBJ2-3; 9 nucleotides match TRBD2. The CDR3 is made up of 14 amino acids. Germline values: CDR1 DFQATT, CDR2 SNEGSKA (reference sequence). J lost 8 bases, V lost 3 bases, and 9 bases had no gene match.